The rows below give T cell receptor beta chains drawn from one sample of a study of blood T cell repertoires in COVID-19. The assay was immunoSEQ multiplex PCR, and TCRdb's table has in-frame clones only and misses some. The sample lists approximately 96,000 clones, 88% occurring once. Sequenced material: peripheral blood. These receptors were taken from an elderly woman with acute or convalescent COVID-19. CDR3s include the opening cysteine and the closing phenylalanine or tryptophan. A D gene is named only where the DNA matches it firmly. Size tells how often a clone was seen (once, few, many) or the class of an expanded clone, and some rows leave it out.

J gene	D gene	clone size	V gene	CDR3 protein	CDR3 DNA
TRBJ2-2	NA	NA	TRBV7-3	CASSLSITGELFF	TGTGCCAGCAGCTTATCAATCACCGGGGAGCTGTTTTTT
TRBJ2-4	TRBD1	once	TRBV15	CATSRPGGSNIQYF	TGTGCCACCAGCAGACCAGGGGGCTCGAACATTCAGTACTTC
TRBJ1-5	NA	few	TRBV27	CASRPGQFTGPQHF	TGTGCCAGCAGACCCGGACAGTTTACCGGGCCCCAGCATTTT
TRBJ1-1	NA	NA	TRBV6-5	CASRWNTGTEAFF	TGTGCCAGCAGGTGGAATACGGGGACTGAAGCTTTCTTT
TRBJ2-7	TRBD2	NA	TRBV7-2	CASSFGTSVYEQYF	TGTGCCAGCAGCTTCGGGACTAGCGTTTACGAGCAGTACTTC
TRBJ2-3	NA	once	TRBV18	CASSPKSGSTDTQYF	TGTGCCAGCTCACCTAAAAGCGGCAGCACAGATACGCAGTATTTT
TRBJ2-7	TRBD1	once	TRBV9	CASSPRGTGGDEQYF	TGTGCCAGCAGCCCCAGGGGGACAGGGGGCGACGAGCAGTACTTC
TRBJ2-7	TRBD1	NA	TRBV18	CASSPPGTGRYEQYF	TGTGCCAGCTCACCCCCCGGGACAGGGAGGTACGAGCAGTACTTC
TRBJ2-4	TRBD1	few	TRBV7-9	CASSLEGAIKNIQYF	TGTGCCAGCAGCTTAGAGGGGGCGATCAAAAACATTCAGTACTTC
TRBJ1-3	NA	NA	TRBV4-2	CASSQKGGETSGNTIYF	TGTGCCAGCAGCCAAAAGGGGGGGGAAACCTCTGGAAACACCATATATTTT
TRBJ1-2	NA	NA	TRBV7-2	CASSLDPGLPYGYTF	TGTGCCAGCAGCTTAGATCCAGGGCTCCCTTATGGCTACACCTTC
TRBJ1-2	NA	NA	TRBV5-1	CASSQRVEGGYTF	TGCGCCAGCAGCCAACGGGTGGAGGGTGGCTACACCTTC
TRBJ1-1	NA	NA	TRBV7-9	CASSFPARPVSGTEAFF	TGTGCCAGCAGCTTCCCAGCGAGGCCTGTATCTGGTACTGAAGCTTTCTTT
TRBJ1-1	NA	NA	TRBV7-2	CASSLALNTEAFF	TGTGCCAGCAGCTTAGCCCTAAACACTGAAGCTTTCTTT
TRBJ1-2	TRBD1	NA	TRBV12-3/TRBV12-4	CASSLGTGHGYTF	TGTGCCAGCAGTTTAGGGACAGGGCATGGCTACACCTTC
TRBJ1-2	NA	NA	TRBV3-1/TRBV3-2	CASDGQSYGYTF	TGTGCCAGCGATGGACAGTCCTATGGCTACACCTTC
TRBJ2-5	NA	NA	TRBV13	CASSTQWQETQYF	TGTGCCAGCAGCACCCAGTGGCAAGAGACCCAGTACTTC
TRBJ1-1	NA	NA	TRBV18	CASSRGIGDTEAFF	TGTGCCAGCTCACGTGGTATAGGGGACACTGAAGCTTTCTTT
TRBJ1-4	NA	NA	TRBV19	CASSIQRGEKLFF	TGTGCCAGTAGTATACAGCGCGGTGAAAAACTGTTTTTT
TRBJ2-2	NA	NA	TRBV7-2	CAMRTENTGELFF	TGTGCCATGCGGACAGAGAACACCGGGGAGCTGTTTTTT
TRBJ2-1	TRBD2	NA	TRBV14	CASSQDLGTSGTSGSNEQFF	TGTGCCAGCAGCCAAGATCTTGGGACTAGCGGGACCTCGGGGAGCAATGAGCAGTTCTTC
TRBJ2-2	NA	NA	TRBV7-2	CASSRDRVNTGELFF	TGTGCCAGCAGCCGCGACAGAGTAAACACCGGGGAGCTGTTTTTT